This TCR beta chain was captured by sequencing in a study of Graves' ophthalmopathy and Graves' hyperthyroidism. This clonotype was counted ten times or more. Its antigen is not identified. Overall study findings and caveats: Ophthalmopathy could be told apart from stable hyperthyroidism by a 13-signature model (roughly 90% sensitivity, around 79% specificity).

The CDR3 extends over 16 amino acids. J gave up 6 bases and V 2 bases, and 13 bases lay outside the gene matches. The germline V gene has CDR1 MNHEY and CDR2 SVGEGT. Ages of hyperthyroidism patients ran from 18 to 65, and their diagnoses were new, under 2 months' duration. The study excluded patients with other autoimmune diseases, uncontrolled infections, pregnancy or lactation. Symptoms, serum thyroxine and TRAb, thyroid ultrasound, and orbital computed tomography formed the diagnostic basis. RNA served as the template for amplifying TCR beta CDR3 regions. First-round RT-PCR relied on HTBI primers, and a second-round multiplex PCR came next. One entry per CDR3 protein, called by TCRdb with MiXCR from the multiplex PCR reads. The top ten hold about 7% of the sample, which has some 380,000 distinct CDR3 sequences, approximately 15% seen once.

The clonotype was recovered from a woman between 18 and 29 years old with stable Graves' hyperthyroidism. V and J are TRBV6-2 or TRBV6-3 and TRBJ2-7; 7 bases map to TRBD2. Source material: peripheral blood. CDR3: CASSYPPGGLGVEQYF. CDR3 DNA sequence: TGTGCCAGCAGTTACCCCCCCGGCGGACTAGGGGTCGAGCAGTACTTC.